This T cell receptor beta chain was sequenced in a study of T cells in Graves' hyperthyroidism and ophthalmopathy. This clonotype was observed at least ten times. Its antigen is still unknown. RNA transcripts served as the template for amplifying TCR beta CDR3 regions. Initially, a first-round RT-PCR of the TCR CDR3 employed the HTBI primer set. TCRdb called the multiplex PCR reads again in MiXCR, with one record for every CDR3 protein. Among more than 500,000 distinct CDR3 sequences listed, about 16% were seen once. The study, taken as a whole, reports: Most clonotypes expanded in the thyroid (above 0.001) were also present in blood.

V lost 5 bases to trimming and J lost 5 bases; unmatched junction nucleotides: 0. CDR1 KGHSH and CDR2 LQKENI come from the germline V gene. This CDR3 comprises 12 residues. Material for sequencing was blood. The TCR originated in a woman in her twenties or thirties with Graves' ophthalmopathy. V is TRBV18 and J is TRBJ2-7; 10 positions match TRBD1. The CDR3 loop is CASSGTGDEQYF. CDR3 coding DNA: TGTGCCAGCTCAGGGACAGGGGACGAGCAGTACTTC.